The clone carrying this T cell receptor beta chain has ten or more counts. Its antigen is undetermined. This sample was included in a study of T-cell memory formation after mild COVID-19. Study-level findings and limits: A subset of responding clones appeared in pre-infection memory, suggesting cross-reactive memory joined. From day 15 to 85, contracting clones were balanced between CD4 and CD8, whereas later expanders leaned toward CD4+.

Germline V gene sequence: CDR1 DFQATT, CDR2 SNEGSKA (reference sequence). The CDR3 runs 16 residues. V was trimmed by 0 bases and J by 3 bases, leaving 16 bases between them. One entry per CDR3 protein results from TCRdb running MiXCR on the 5' RACE reads. The sample records 400,000 to 500,000 distinct CDR3 sequences, 15% to 20% being singletons. The rearrangement uses TRBV20-1 and TRBJ2-3; D is possibly TRBD2 (6 bases). The specimen was PBMCs or a T cell subset sorted from them (not recorded which). This sequence originates from a man younger than 35 who had mild COVID-19 (a few samples of this study predate the infection). Cell type and time point are not known. The CDR3 protein is CSARDTRGTETDTQYF. The CDR3, as DNA: TGCAGTGCTAGAGATACGCGGGGAACTGAGACAGATACGCAGTATTTT.